This paragraph reports one TCR beta chain. The entry originates in a study of human thymus T cells. The source of the thymus tissue was resections taken during corrective heart surgery. CDR1 is SGHRS and CDR2 is YFSETQ in the germline V gene. Trimming removed 0 bases from V and 2 bases from J; junction bases left unmatched: 6. This CDR3 comprises 17 residues. Clones were sequenced by immunoSEQ multiplex PCR, and TCRdb holds only the in-frame ones, with some missing. The sample lists roughly 120,000 clones; around 96% were seen once. Sequencing was done on a sample of thymus tissue. The origin of this receptor is a boy under two years old with a congenital heart defect but otherwise immunologically healthy. The J gene is TRBJ2-1, the V gene TRBV5-1, with TRBD2 identical over 9 bases. The DNA for the CDR3 is TGCGCCAGCAGCTTGGGGCTAGCGGGACCGACCTACAATGAGCAGTTCTTC. Its translation is CASSLGLAGPTYNEQFF.